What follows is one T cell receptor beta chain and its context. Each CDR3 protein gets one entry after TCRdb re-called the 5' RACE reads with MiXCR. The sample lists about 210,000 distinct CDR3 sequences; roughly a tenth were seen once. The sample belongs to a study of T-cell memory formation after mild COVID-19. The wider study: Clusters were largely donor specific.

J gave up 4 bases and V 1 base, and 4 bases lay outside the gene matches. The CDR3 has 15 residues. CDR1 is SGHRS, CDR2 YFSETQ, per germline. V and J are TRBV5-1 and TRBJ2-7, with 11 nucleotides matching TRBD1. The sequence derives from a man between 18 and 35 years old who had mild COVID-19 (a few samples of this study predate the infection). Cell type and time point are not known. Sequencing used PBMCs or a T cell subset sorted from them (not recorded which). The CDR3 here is CASSLLGQGVYEQYF. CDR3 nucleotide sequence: TGCGCCAGCAGCTTGCTGGGACAGGGGGTTTACGAGCAGTACTTC.